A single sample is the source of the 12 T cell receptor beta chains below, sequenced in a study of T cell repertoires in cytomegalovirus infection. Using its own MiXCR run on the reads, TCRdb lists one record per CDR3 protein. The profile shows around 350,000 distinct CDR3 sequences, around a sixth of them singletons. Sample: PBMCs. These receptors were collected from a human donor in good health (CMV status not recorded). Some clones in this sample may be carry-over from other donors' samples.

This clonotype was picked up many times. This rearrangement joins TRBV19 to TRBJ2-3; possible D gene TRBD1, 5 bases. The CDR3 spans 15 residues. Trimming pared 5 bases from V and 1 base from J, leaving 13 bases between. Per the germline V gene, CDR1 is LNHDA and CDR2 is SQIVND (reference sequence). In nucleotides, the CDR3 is TGTGCCAGTAGTGCCAAGACAGCCCGCACAGATACGCAGTATTTT. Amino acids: CASSAKTARTDTQYF.

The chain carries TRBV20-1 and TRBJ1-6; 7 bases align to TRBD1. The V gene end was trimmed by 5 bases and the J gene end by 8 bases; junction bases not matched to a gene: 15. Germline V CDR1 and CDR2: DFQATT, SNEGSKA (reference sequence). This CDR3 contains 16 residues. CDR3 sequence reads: CSAHQGGGGADSPLHF. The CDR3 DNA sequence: TGCAGTGCTCACCAAGGAGGAGGGGGCGCGGATTCACCCCTCCACTTT.

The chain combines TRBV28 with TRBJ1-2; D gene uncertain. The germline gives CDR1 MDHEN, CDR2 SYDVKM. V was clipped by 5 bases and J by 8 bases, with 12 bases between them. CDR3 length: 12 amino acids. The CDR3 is CASSQPLGGYTF. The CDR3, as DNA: TGTGCCAGCAGTCAGCCCCTGGGGGGCTACACCTTC.

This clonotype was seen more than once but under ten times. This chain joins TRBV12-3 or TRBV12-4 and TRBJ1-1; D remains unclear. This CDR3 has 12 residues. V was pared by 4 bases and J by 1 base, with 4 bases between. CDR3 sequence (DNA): TGTGCCAGCAGTTCAGGGAACACTGAAGCTTTCTTT. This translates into CASSSGNTEAFF.

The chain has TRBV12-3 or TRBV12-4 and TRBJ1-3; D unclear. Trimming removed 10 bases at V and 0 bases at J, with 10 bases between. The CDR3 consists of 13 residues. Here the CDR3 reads CATVRDSGNTIYF. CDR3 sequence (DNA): TGTGCCACCGTTAGGGACTCTGGAAACACCATATATTTT.

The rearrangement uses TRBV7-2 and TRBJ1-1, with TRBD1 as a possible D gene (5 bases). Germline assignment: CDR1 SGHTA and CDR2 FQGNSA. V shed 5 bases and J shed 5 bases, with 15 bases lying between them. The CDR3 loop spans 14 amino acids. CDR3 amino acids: CASSLYLEGTEAFF. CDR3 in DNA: TGTGCCAGCAGCCTTTACCTCGAGGGGACTGAAGCTTTCTTT.

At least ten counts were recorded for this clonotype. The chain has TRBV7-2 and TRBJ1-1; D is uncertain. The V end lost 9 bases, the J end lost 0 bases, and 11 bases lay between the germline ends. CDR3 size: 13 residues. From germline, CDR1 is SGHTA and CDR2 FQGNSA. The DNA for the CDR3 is TGTGCCAGGGCACAGCTAATGAACACTGAAGCTTTCTTT. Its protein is CARAQLMNTEAFF.

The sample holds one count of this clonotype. CDR3 coding DNA: TGCAGTGCCTTCGACAGCAACACAGATACGCAGTATTTT. Amino acids: CSAFDSNTDTQYF. The V gene is TRBV20-1, the J gene TRBJ2-3, with D possibly matching TRBD1 (5 bases). V lost 6 bases and J lost 2, with 12 bases in between. Germline CDR1 and CDR2: DFQATT and SNEGSKA (reference sequence). CDR3 size: 13 residues.

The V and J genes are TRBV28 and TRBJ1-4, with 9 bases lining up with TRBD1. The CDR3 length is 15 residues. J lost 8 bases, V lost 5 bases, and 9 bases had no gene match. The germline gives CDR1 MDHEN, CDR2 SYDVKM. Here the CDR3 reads CASSGAGQGEEKLFF. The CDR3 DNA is TGTGCCAGCAGTGGCGCGGGACAGGGAGAAGAAAAACTGTTTTTT.

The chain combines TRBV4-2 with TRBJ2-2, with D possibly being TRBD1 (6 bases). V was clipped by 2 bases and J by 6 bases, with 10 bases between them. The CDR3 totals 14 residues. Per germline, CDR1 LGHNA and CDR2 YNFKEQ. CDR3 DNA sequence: TGTGCCAGCAGCCAACAATGGACAGCCGGGGAGCTGTTTTTT. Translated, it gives CASSQQWTAGELFF.

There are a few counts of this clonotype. The CDR3, as DNA: TGCAGCGTTAGAATGCGGGAGGGGCTCTACGAGCAGTACTTC. It encodes CSVRMREGLYEQYF. The V and J genes are TRBV20-1 and TRBJ2-7, with 9 bases fitting TRBD2. CDR1 is DFQATT, CDR2 SNEGSKA, per germline (reference sequence). The CDR3 runs to 14 residues.

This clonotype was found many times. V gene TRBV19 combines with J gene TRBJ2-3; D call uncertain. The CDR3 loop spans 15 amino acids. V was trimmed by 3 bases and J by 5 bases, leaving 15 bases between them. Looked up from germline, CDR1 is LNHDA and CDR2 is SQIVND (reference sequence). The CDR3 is CASSIGGPAGDTQYF. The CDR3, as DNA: TGTGCCAGTAGTATCGGCGGCCCCGCCGGAGATACGCAGTATTTT.